One sample yielded the 5 T cell receptor beta chains listed below, sequenced in a study of blood T cells in healthy people across ages. With a J-beta primer mix and a sample-barcoded 5' primer, a second PCR ran roughly 7 to 11 cycles. TCRdb reprocessed the 5' RACE reads with MiXCR, giving one entry per CDR3 protein. The sample lists about 640,000 distinct CDR3 sequences, 58% seen once, with around 37% in the top ten. The sample taken for sequencing was blood. The receptors come from a man in his 60s in good health.

The gene calls are TRBV28 and TRBJ2-3; no firm D call. With 5 bases removed from V and 8 bases from J, the gap between germline ends came to 11 bases. This CDR3 contains 12 residues. Germline V gene lookup returns CDR1 MDHEN and CDR2 SYDVKM. The CDR3 loop is CASSPNWGTQYF. In nucleotides, the CDR3 is TGTGCCAGCAGTCCAAATTGGGGTACGCAGTATTTT.

CDR3 bases: TGTGCCAGCAAAAGGATAGGACTGGAAACCCAGTACTTC. Its translation: CASKRIGLETQYF. The chain joins TRBV27 to TRBJ2-7; perhaps TRBD2 as D (5 bases). The CDR3 length is 13 residues. Trimming cost V 7 bases and J 10 bases, with 20 bases left between them. CDR1 is MNHEY and CDR2 is SMNVEV in the germline V gene (reference sequence).

The table lists this clonotype with a count of one. V and J are TRBV7-9 and TRBJ2-5; D remains ambiguous. The CDR3 has 13 residues. Germline values: CDR1 SEHNR, CDR2 FQNEAQ (reference sequence). Trimming took 5 bases from V and 4 from J, leaving 11 bases between them. CDR3 nucleotide sequence: TGTGCCAGCAGCCAAAATCCGACAGAGACCCAGTACTTC. Protein sequence: CASSQNPTETQYF.

This rearrangement joins TRBV24-1 to TRBJ1-2; TRBD1 agrees at 7 bases. The junction had 9 bases not matched to a gene; V was cut back by 2 bases and J by 4 bases. The V gene's germline CDR1 is KGHDR and CDR2 SFDVKD. There are 16 residues in the CDR3. CDR3 in DNA: TGTGCCACCAGTGATTCCGGACAGGAGGATCTCTATGGCTACACCTTC. This gives the protein CATSDSGQEDLYGYTF.

This clonotype is a singleton in its sample. The chain uses TRBV29-1 and TRBJ2-3; D unclear. The CDR3 spans 12 residues. From germline, CDR1 is SQVTM and CDR2 ANQGSEA. The ends were cut back, 1 base at V and 4 bases at J, with 6 bases in the middle. CDR3 sequence: CSVEGVADTQYF. The CDR3 bases are TGCAGCGTTGAAGGGGTCGCAGATACGCAGTATTTT.